This T cell receptor beta chain is from a study of tumor and adjacent non-tumor tissue in lung cancer. Looking at the study overall: The cohort had 12 to 13 adenocarcinoma, a couple of squamous cell and 1 small cell patients.

Three rounds of nested PCR, following a modified ARM-PCR protocol, produced the TCRbeta library. Each CDR3 protein gets one entry after TCRdb re-called the multiplex PCR reads with MiXCR. Among around 80,000 distinct CDR3 sequences listed, roughly 80% were seen once. V lost 9 bases and J 6 bases, leaving 25 bases between the germline ends. CDR3 length: 16 amino acids. The germline V gene has CDR1 SGHNT and CDR2 YENEEA. Note on this clonotype: The antigen is not known.

Points from the study as a whole: Tumor repertoires had a smaller top 100 clone share than normal lung. TCR diversity was significantly greater in tumor than normal lung tissue.

RNA was extracted from bulk tissue without any cell sorting. More than 3 cm separated this lung sample from the edge of the tumor. Donors were chemotherapy-naive, newly diagnosed lung cancer surgical patients in China, August–late 2014. The source of this sequence is a man aged 55 to 69 with non-small cell lung cancer. Sequencing used distant non-tumor lung tissue. This chain joins TRBV11-3 and TRBJ2-3; TRBD2 might be the D (6 bases). Here the CDR3 reads CASSLLAVGRTDTQYF. CDR3 sequence (DNA): TGTGCCAGTAGCCTGTTAGCGGTGGGGAGAACGGATACGCAGTATTTT. The entire variable domain, with the rest obtained from reference TRBV11-3 and TRBJ2-3, is as follows: EAGVVQSPRYKIIEKKQPVAFWCNPISGHNTLYWYLQNLGQGPELLIRYENEEAVDDSQLPKDRFSAERLKGVDSTLKIQPAELGDSAVYLCASSLLAVGRTDTQYFGPGTRLTVL.